These 25 T cell receptor beta chains share one sample of origin, sequenced in a study of Graves' ophthalmopathy and Graves' hyperthyroidism. The authors amplified TCR beta CDR3 regions, and they did so from RNA transcripts for repertoire sequencing. HTBI-primed RT-PCR formed the first round, and a multiplex PCR formed the second. TCRdb used MiXCR to reprocess the multiplex PCR reads, holding one entry per CDR3 protein. There are a few hundred thousand distinct CDR3 sequences in the sample; approximately 18% occur only once, and 2% to 3% lies in the top ten. What was sequenced was peripheral blood. All receptors come from an adult woman with stable Graves' hyperthyroidism.

The sample holds many counts of this clonotype. The rearrangement links TRBV30 to TRBJ2-7; D is unclear. Trimming took off 4 bases at V and 3 bases at J, with 10 bases between the two ends. The CDR3 sequence is 12 residues long. CDR1 is GTSNPN and CDR2 is SVGIG in the germline V gene (reference sequence). This chain's CDR3 is CAWTPGGYEQYF. In DNA form, the CDR3 reads TGTGCCTGGACCCCCGGCGGCTACGAGCAGTACTTC.

This clonotype was seen a few times. This rearrangement joins TRBV29-1 to TRBJ1-1; no clear D gene. CDR3 length: 13 amino acids. V was pared by 5 bases and J by 1 base, with 11 bases between. Germline CDR1 SQVTM, CDR2 ANQGSEA. CDR3 sequence reads: CSVLTRANTEAFF. The DNA of the CDR3 is TGCAGCGTTTTAACGCGCGCGAACACTGAAGCTTTCTTT. The complete variable domain, with remaining parts taken from reference TRBV29-1 and TRBJ1-1, reads SAVISQKPSRDICQRGTSLTIQCQVDSQVTMMFWYRQQPGQSLTLIATANQGSEATYESGFVIDKFPISRPNLTFSTLTVSNMSPEDSSIYLCSVLTRANTEAFFGQGTRLTVV.

This clonotype was detected ten times or more. This chain uses TRBV2 with TRBJ2-7, with TRBD2 as a possible D gene (6 bases). V was clipped by 6 bases and J by 4 bases, with 16 bases between them. The CDR3 extends over 14 amino acids. The germline CDR1 and CDR2 sequences are SNHLY and FYNNEI. This CDR3 is CASSRDSEPYEQYF. The CDR3 DNA sequence: TGTGCCAGCAGCCGGGACTCCGAACCGTACGAGCAGTACTTC.

This clonotype was recorded many times. The V and J genes are TRBV13 and TRBJ2-7; the match to TRBD1 covers 10 bases. Germline-derived CDR1 and CDR2 are PRHDT and FYEKMQ (reference sequence). The CDR3 consists of 17 residues. With 5 bases clipped from V and 1 base from J, the junction kept 11 bases outside the gene matches. CDR3: CASSKRQGANPSYEQYF. The CDR3 bases are TGTGCCAGCAGCAAGAGACAGGGGGCGAACCCTTCCTACGAGCAGTACTTC.

This clonotype has more than one count but fewer than ten. This chain uses TRBV11-1 with TRBJ1-1; D might be TRBD1 (6 bases). The CDR3 sequence is 19 residues long. Germline V gives CDR1 SGHAT, CDR2 FQDESV (reference sequence). The germline V and J ends were trimmed by 5 bases and 0 bases, with 25 bases remaining between them. The CDR3 spells CASSLPWRGTGGMNTEAFF. The CDR3 DNA reads as TGTGCCAGCAGCCTACCCTGGAGGGGGACCGGAGGAATGAACACTGAAGCTTTCTTT.

This chain joins TRBV5-1 and TRBJ2-7, with D perhaps matching TRBD1 (6 bases). Germline V gene sequence: CDR1 SGHRS, CDR2 YFSETQ. Trimming took 3 bases from V and 4 from J, leaving 17 bases between them. This CDR3 has 15 residues. CDR3 sequence reads: CASSSDLGAYYEQYF. Written as DNA, the CDR3 is TGCGCCAGCAGCTCCGACCTGGGGGCTTATTACGAGCAGTACTTC.

Many counts were recorded for this clonotype. The CDR3 here is CASSLGFGSYTEAFF. Written as DNA, the CDR3 is TGTGCCAGCAGCTTAGGATTTGGGAGCTACACTGAAGCTTTCTTT. This chain links TRBV7-2 with TRBJ1-1, with unresolved D. The CDR3 totals 15 residues. Germline V gene data show CDR1 as SGHTA and CDR2 as FQGNSA. Trimming cost V 1 base and J 3 bases, with 12 bases left between them.

The chain has TRBV15 and TRBJ2-2, with TRBD2 matching 8 bases. The CDR3 sequence is 16 residues long. With V trimmed by 0 bases and J by 6 bases, 6 bases remained unmatched. Germline assignment: CDR1 LNHNV and CDR2 YYDKDF (reference sequence). CDR3 bases: TGTGCCACCAGCAGAGATGGGACTAGGTGGTCCGGGGAGCTGTTTTTT. Translating gives CATSRDGTRWSGELFF.

In this sample, this clonotype turned up many times. A much larger clone lies a single base off, so this may be a read error. The chain has TRBV28 and TRBJ1-1; tentative D call: TRBD1 (6 bases). Germline V lookup: CDR1 MDHEN, CDR2 SYDVKM. This CDR3 is built from 14 residues. V lost 5 bases and J 1 base, leaving 11 bases between the germline ends. The DNA for the CDR3 is TGTGCCAGCAGTGCCCCACAGGGGAACACTGAAGCTTTCTTT. Protein: CASSAPQGNTEAFF.

In its sample, this clonotype was seen many times. The chain links TRBV4-2 to TRBJ1-5, with 8 bases matching TRBD1. CDR3 size: 16 residues. V gave up 1 base and J gave up 6 bases; unmatched junction bases: 8. From germline, CDR1 is LGHNA and CDR2 YNFKEQ. The CDR3 loop is CASSQVGQGVGQPQHF. Written as DNA, the CDR3 is TGTGCCAGCAGCCAAGTCGGACAGGGAGTAGGTCAGCCCCAGCATTTT.

There are many counts of this clonotype. The chain employs TRBV12-3 or TRBV12-4 and TRBJ1-2; tentatively, D is TRBD1 (5 bases). The V gene lost 0 bases and the J gene lost 5 bases, with 13 bases spanning the gap. This CDR3 contains 15 residues. The CDR3 DNA sequence: TGTGCCAGCAGTTTAGCTCCGACGGGGGGATATGGCTACACCTTC. Translated, it gives CASSLAPTGGYGYTF.

The genes are TRBV12-3 or TRBV12-4 and TRBJ1-2; 7 nucleotides align to TRBD1. The J segment lost 7 bases and the V segment lost 3 bases, leaving 11 bases of the junction unmatched. This CDR3 is 15 amino acids long. CDR3 DNA: TGTGCCAGCAGTTTCGGGGGAGGGGGCTTAGGTGGCTACACCTTC. This codes for CASSFGGGGLGGYTF.

This clonotype was observed at least ten times. The chain links TRBV5-1 to TRBJ1-1; D is unresolved. This CDR3 has 15 residues. The V end was cut by 0 bases, the J end by 6 bases, with 15 bases between. CDR1 SGHRS and CDR2 YFSETQ come from the germline V gene. This CDR3 reads CASSLAEASGAEAFF. CDR3 sequence (DNA): TGCGCCAGCAGCTTGGCCGAGGCTAGTGGGGCTGAAGCTTTCTTT.

This clonotype was seen many times. The chain employs TRBV10-3 and TRBJ2-7, with D hard to call. The CDR3 consists of 15 residues. Per germline, CDR1 ENHRY and CDR2 SYGVKD. Trimming took off 0 bases at V and 2 bases at J, with 11 bases between the two ends. CDR3 nucleotides: TGTGCCATCAGTGAGTCGTTGACACCTACCTACGAGCAGTACTTC. It encodes CAISESLTPTYEQYF.

This clonotype was recorded at least ten times. CDR3 DNA sequence: TGTGCCAGCAGTTTTGGGTCCAGTCTTCAGAACACCGGGGAGCTGTTTTTT. Translating gives CASSFGSSLQNTGELFF. V and J are TRBV28 and TRBJ2-2; D call uncertain. Trimming removed 3 bases at V and 1 base at J, with 15 bases between. CDR1 and CDR2 (germline): MDHEN, SYDVKM. The CDR3 is 17 amino acids.

This clonotype was found many times. This chain connects TRBV24-1 to TRBJ2-5, with D tentatively TRBD2 (5 bases). V was pared by 5 bases and J by 2 bases, with 17 bases between. Germline V gene data show CDR1 as KGHDR and CDR2 as SFDVKD. This CDR3 comprises 16 residues. The CDR3 spells CATSATNRGTQETQYF. In DNA, the CDR3 is TGTGCCACCAGTGCGACCAACCGGGGTACACAAGAGACCCAGTACTTC.

This clonotype was picked up many times. The rearrangement uses TRBV25-1 and TRBJ2-4, with 10 bases that match TRBD1. Unmatched junction bases numbered 4, after V lost 5 bases and J lost 3 bases. The CDR3 contains 15 residues. Germline CDR1 and CDR2: MGHDK and SYGVNS. CDR3 sequence (DNA): TGTGCCAGCAGTCCCGGACAGGGGGTCAAAAACATTCAGTACTTC. Translation gives CASSPGQGVKNIQYF.

This chain uses TRBV12-3 or TRBV12-4 with TRBJ1-1; a possible D gene is TRBD1 (6 bases). The CDR3 has 15 amino acids. The V end lost 2 bases, the J end lost 10 bases, and 20 bases lay between the germline ends. The CDR3 DNA reads as TGTGCCAGCAGTTTATCTCAAGGGGGGGCCCCTGGAGCTTTCTTT. This encodes CASSLSQGGAPGAFF.

This clonotype was seen more than once but under ten times. The chain carries TRBV19 and TRBJ2-5, with TRBD2 identical over 8 bases. V gave up 4 bases and J gave up 2 bases; unmatched junction bases: 12. The CDR3 runs 17 residues. Germline loops: CDR1 LNHDA, CDR2 SQIVND (reference sequence). CDR3 bases: TGTGCCAGTAGTAAAAGCGGGAGCTCTCGGTGGCAAGAGACCCAGTACTTC. Encoded protein: CASSKSGSSRWQETQYF.

This clonotype was counted ten times or more. The V call is TRBV7-8, the J call TRBJ1-5; a possible D gene is TRBD1 (5 bases). There are 14 residues in the CDR3. Germline CDR1 reads SGHVS; CDR2 reads FQNEAQ. V was cut by 3 bases and J by 0 bases, with 6 bases left in between. The CDR3 coding sequence is TGTGCCAGCAGCTTGGGGGATAGCAATCAGCCCCAGCATTTT. This encodes CASSLGDSNQPQHF.

Ten or more counts support this clonotype. This chain links TRBV12-3 or TRBV12-4 with TRBJ2-7; D is ambiguous. This CDR3 is 15 amino acids long. The ends were cut back, 5 bases at V and 7 bases at J, with 21 bases in the middle. The CDR3: CASSPSTARPEEQYF. Written as DNA, the CDR3 is TGTGCCAGCAGTCCCAGTACAGCGCGCCCTGAGGAGCAGTACTTC.

In this sample, this clonotype turned up many times. The rearrangement uses TRBV12-3 or TRBV12-4 and TRBJ2-7, with 15 bases matching TRBD2. The CDR3 has 15 residues. V lost 2 bases to trimming and J lost 7 bases; unmatched junction nucleotides: 3. The CDR3 protein is CASSLRGLAGGEQYF. Written as DNA, the CDR3 is TGTGCCAGCAGTTTAAGGGGACTAGCGGGAGGAGAGCAGTACTTC.

This clonotype appeared many times. The V and J genes are TRBV18 and TRBJ2-7; weak D call: TRBD1 (6 bases). This CDR3 spans 12 amino acids. Trimming pared 8 bases from V and 4 bases from J, leaving 12 bases between. Germline V gives CDR1 KGHSH, CDR2 LQKENI. The CDR3 nucleotides read TGTGCCAGCAGTCCAGGGGTTTACGAGCAGTACTTC. Translating gives CASSPGVYEQYF.

This clonotype came up many times. The chain couples TRBV4-2 to TRBJ1-3; 9 positions match TRBD1. V was pared by 4 bases and J by 1 base, with 11 bases of the junction left unmatched. CDR3 length: 18 residues. Germline CDR1 reads LGHNA; CDR2 reads YNFKEQ. The CDR3 spells CASSPNGQGSPSGNTIYF. CDR3 nucleotide sequence: TGTGCCAGCAGCCCGAACGGACAGGGGAGCCCATCTGGAAACACCATATATTTT.

In regard to this clonotype: A much more abundant neighbour one base away suggests this may be a read error. The V call is TRBV11-2, the J call TRBJ1-1, with 7 bases that match TRBD1. The CDR3 loop spans 19 amino acids. The germline gives CDR1 SGHAT, CDR2 FQNNGV. This CDR3 reads CASSPYAWGTDTMNTESFF. The CDR3 DNA sequence: TGTGCCAGCAGCCCATACGCTTGGGGGACAGACACCATGAACACTGAATCTTTCTTT. The entire variable domain, with the rest obtained from reference TRBV11-2 and TRBJ1-1, is as follows: EAGVAQSPRYKIIEKRQSVAFWCNPISGHATLYWYQQILGQGPKLLIQFQNNGVVDDSQLPKDRFSAERLKGVDSTLKIQPAKLEDSAVYLCASSPYAWGTDTMNTESFFGQGTRLTVV.